The TCR beta chain described here comes from a study of cytomegalovirus exposure and HLA in healthy donors. Primers included in the PCR were 60 Vbeta and 13 Jbeta primers. Using immunoSEQ multiplex PCR, the repertoire was profiled, and TCRdb retains in-frame clones only, with some absent. Counted here are 90,000 to 150,000 clones, around four fifths occurring once; the ten biggest clones make up about 1.8%. The V gene's germline CDR1 is SGHRS and CDR2 YFSETQ. V was cut by 4 bases and J by 9 bases, with 17 bases left in between. The CDR3 has 14 residues. Points from the study as a whole: The investigators catalogued 180 or so TCR beta chains as cytomegalovirus-associated. Available immune exposure information covered CMV serostatus only.

Concerning this clone: Its antigen is unknown.

This chain connects TRBV5-1 to TRBJ2-1; D is undetermined. The specimen was PBMCs. The receptor was derived from a man aged 35-49 years in good health and CMV-seronegative. The DNA for the CDR3 is TGCGCCAGCAGCCCGCCGGCCGGAACGGGTGAGCAGTTCTTC. It yields the protein CASSPPAGTGEQFF.